This TCR beta chain was retrieved from a study of T cells in Graves' hyperthyroidism and ophthalmopathy (dated by TCRdb to between 2018 and 2021). As for the study more broadly: Peripheral blood samples were taken at the time of initial diagnosis, prior to any treatment. An independent validation cohort of around 20 hyperthyroidism patients and about 16 patients who later progressed to ophthalmopathy tested prospective prediction of ophthalmopathy. TCR V-J signatures able to tell the groups apart were searched for in a discovery cohort of some 97 patients, of whom more than 40 had Graves' ophthalmopathy and more than 55 had stable Graves' hyperthyroidism. Following sampling, methimazole starting at 30 mg daily was given to hyperthyroidism patients, and high-dose intravenous methylprednisolone was given to ophthalmopathy patients. The approximately 90 discovery patients were divided at random into training and test sets in a 7:3 ratio. Thyroid tissue and blood T-cell repertoires from six Graves' hyperthyroidism patients were also compared in the study. The paper describes TCR Vbeta CDR3 sequencing of 135 peripheral blood samples, made up of 43 ophthalmopathy patients, over 70 hyperthyroidism patients and 17 progressor patients. The paper's findings and limits, for the study overall: During validation, the model predicted progression to ophthalmopathy a median of approximately 7 months ahead of onset, with around 70% sensitivity and about 72% specificity. In cross-validation, a model built on a 13 V-J signature told ophthalmopathy apart from stable hyperthyroidism with 85% to 90% sensitivity and 81% to 82% specificity, and in testing the same model reached 80%/75%. Most expanded thyroid clonotypes (frequency above 0.001) were also found in blood, which suggests that blood repertoires may mirror thyroid immune responses. No statistical method was used to fix the sample size in advance, and group allocation was not hidden from the investigators.

This clonotype was observed at least ten times. The antigen this receptor binds is unknown. No base qualities exist here, and no much larger clone lies one base off it. Amplification of TCR beta CDR3 regions was carried out from RNA transcripts. For the first round of RT-PCR on the TCR CDR3, the HTBI primer set was used together with the Qiagen OneStep RT-PCR kit. The libraries were constructed in a second round of multiplex PCR and then size-selected and purified. Libraries were sequenced paired-end with 100 bp reads on an Illumina HiSeq2000. Regarding the original processing steps: SOAPnuke was used to process the raw data, throwing out any read that contained adapters or uncalled bases, had a mean Phred below 15, or lacked an exact constant-primer or identifier match. High-quality paired reads were merged with COPE v1.2.5, and unique nucleotide sequences were defined as clonotypes. Clonotypes were aligned to IMGT TRBV, TRBD and TRBJ reference segments using MiTCR v1.1. The analysis was restricted to V-J combinations with a frequency above 0.0001, which together covered just over 98% of the repertoires. The TCS score was defined as the ratio of F50 (clonal expansion) to E x V (chaos), calculated using BLOSUM62-based TCRdist between CDR3 peptides within each V-J. Welch's t-statistics and random forest reduced 500 to 650 V-J features to roughly 13, which were used in a naive Bayes classifier (R e1071). The public reads were quality trimmed at Q25 with fastp and then assembled into clones with MiXCR by TCRdb, keeping productive beta chains. CDR3 protein duplicates are merged, each entry listing the most common genes and DNA. These V and J calls rely on TCRdb rather than the paper's analysis. Counted in this sample were approximately 380,000 distinct CDR3 sequences; more than 12% of them appeared once. Around 28% of the sample belongs to the ten largest clones.

Reading the germline V gene (reference sequence) gives CDR1 DFQATT and CDR2 SNEGSKA. V is pared back by 0 bases and J by 5 bases, with 10 bases lying between the germline termini. Counted from cysteine to phenylalanine, this CDR3 has 13 amino acids. The read is trimmed to its CDR3 DNA, 39 bases read in frame from base 1. In the ophthalmopathy patients, disease was moderately to severely active, with a Clinical Activity Score of 3 or more, a NOSPECS grade of 4 or more, and a duration of less than 3 months. Patients with uncontrolled infections, other autoimmune diseases, pregnancy or lactation were excluded. Clinical symptoms, serum thyroxine and TRAb, thyroid ultrasound, and orbital computed tomography formed the basis for the diagnoses. PBMCs were isolated from about 9.2 ml of fresh peripheral blood by Ficoll-Paque density gradient centrifugation. Total RNA was extracted with Trizol reagent, and quality was checked on an Agilent 2100 Bioanalyzer.

Sequenced material: blood. The V gene is TRBV20-1 and the J gene is TRBJ1-1; the D gene is perhaps TRBD1, on 6 matching bases. The receptor was isolated from a man between 50 and 59 years old with Graves' ophthalmopathy. The sequenced DNA: TGCAGTGCTAGAGAGGGGGGCCCAACTGAAGCTTTCTTT. It is translated as CSAREGGPTEAFF.